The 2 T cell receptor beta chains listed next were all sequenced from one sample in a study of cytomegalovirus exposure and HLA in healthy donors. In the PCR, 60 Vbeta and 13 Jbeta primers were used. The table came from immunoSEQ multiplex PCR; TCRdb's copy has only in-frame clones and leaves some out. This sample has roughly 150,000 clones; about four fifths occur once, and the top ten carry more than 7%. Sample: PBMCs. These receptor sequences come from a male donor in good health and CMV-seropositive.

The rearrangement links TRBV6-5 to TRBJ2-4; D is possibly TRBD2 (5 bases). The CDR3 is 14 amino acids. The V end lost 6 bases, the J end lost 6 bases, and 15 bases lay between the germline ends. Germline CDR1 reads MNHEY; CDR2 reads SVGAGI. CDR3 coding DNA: TGTGCCAGCAGCCCCGGACGGGCGGGAAACATTCAGTACTTC. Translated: CASSPGRAGNIQYF.

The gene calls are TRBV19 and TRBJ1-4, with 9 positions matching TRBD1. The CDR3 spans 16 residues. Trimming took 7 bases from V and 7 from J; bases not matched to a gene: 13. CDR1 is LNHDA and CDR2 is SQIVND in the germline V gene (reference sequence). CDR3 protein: CASKSDRDRDVEKLFF. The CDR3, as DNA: TGTGCCAGTAAGTCCGACCGGGACAGGGATGTTGAAAAACTGTTTTTT.